This T cell receptor (beta chain) was captured by sequencing in a study of CD8+CD57+ T cells in acquired aplastic anemia. For the study at large: Yields of DNA that came from sorted CD4+ and CD8+ cells averaged roughly 3.3 ug. Study conclusions and caveats: Controls did not differ significantly from patients in CD8+ Simpson's diversity. Twenty-nine CD8+ CDR3 sequences were shared between patients and controls.

The use of genomic DNA as template underpinned the TCR beta VDJ and CDR3 profiling. In TCRdb, the reads were re-called with MiXCR into one record per CDR3 protein. In the table there are approximately 470,000 distinct CDR3 sequences, about a third of which are singletons. Germline V gives CDR1 SNHLY, CDR2 FYNNEI. The CDR3 is 14 amino acids. The germline V and J ends were trimmed by 6 bases and 0 bases, with 11 bases remaining between them. Patients picked for sequencing had shown CD8+CD57+ cell expansion detected by flow cytometry. Patient blood was sampled before any therapy had been received. As to this clonotype: Its matching antigen is unknown.

Sequences were obtained from sorted CD4+, CD8+, or CD8+CD57+ T cells (not recorded which) from PBMCs. V and J are TRBV2 and TRBJ1-2; D may be TRBD1 (5 bases). This clonotype was sampled from a human donor with aplastic anemia. The CDR3, as DNA: TGTGCCAGCAGCAGACAGTCCTCTAACTATGGCTACACCTTC. Amino acid sequence: CASSRQSSNYGYTF.